This T cell receptor (beta chain) is drawn from a study of cytomegalovirus exposure and HLA in healthy donors. The wider study: It was reported in a later analysis that the same platform had been used for the 120 validation repertoires as for the 666 first-cohort repertoires.

This clone was observed once. The antigen is not known. Only in-frame clones appear in the TCRdb table, and some are missing; sequencing was by immunoSEQ multiplex PCR. The sample yields over 120,000 clones, about 87% seen once. Germline-derived CDR1 and CDR2 are MNHEY and SMNVEV (reference sequence). Trimming removed 2 bases at V and 0 bases at J, with 16 bases between. The CDR3 sequence is 17 residues long. Separate from the approximately 670-subject first cohort, the approximately 120-subject validation cohort was the one that the donors belonged to. General study findings and limits: The study found most TCR sequences rare, yet found some public TCRs in many donors. Subsequent analysis showed first-cohort TCR clusters tending to co-occur in around 130 validation repertoires.

The chain joins TRBV27 to TRBJ1-1; a possible D gene is TRBD1 (6 bases). The receptor comes from a man aged 18 to 29 in good health and CMV-seropositive. The specimen sequenced was PBMCs. The chain's CDR3 is CASSLQLIQGLNTEAFF. CDR3 sequence (DNA): TGTGCCAGCAGTTTACAGTTAATACAGGGTTTGAACACTGAAGCTTTCTTT.